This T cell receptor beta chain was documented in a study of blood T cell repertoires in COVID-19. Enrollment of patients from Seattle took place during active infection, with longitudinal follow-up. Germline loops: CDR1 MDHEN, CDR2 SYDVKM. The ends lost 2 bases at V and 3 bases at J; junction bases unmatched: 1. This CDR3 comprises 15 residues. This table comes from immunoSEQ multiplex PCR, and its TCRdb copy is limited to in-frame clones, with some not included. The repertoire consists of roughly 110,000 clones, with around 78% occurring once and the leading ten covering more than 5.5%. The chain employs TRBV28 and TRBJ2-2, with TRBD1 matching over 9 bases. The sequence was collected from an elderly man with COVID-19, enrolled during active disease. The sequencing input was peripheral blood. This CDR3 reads CASSLRTGDTGELFF. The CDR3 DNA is TGTGCCAGCAGTTTAAGGACAGGGGACACCGGGGAGCTGTTTTTT.